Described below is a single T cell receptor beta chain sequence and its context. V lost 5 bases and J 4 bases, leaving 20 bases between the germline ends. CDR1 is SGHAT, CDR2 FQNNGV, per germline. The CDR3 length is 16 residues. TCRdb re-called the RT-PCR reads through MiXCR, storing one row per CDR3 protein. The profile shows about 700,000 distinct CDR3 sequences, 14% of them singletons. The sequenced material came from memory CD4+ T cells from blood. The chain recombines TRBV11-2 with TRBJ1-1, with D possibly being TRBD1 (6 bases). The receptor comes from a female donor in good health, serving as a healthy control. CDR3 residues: CASSPNRDISGTEAFF. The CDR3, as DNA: TGTGCCAGCAGCCCTAACAGGGACATTTCTGGCACTGAAGCTTTCTTT.